The 17 T cell receptor beta chains below come from one sample, sequenced in a study of blood T cell repertoires in COVID-19. Some clones are missing from TCRdb's copy, which holds only in-frame ones; the method was immunoSEQ multiplex PCR. The sample has 200,000 or so clones, approximately 86% seen once; the top ten hold about 3.8%. What was sequenced was PBMCs or T cells enriched from blood (not recorded which). Receptors were obtained from a middle-aged woman with acute COVID-19.

The chain uses TRBV7-9 and TRBJ2-2; D might be TRBD1 (5 bases). The CDR3 spans 12 residues. V was cut by 4 bases and J by 7 bases, with 7 bases left in between. Germline CDR1 is SEHNR and CDR2 is FQNEAQ (reference sequence). As DNA, the CDR3 is TGTGCCAGCAGCTCTAGGGGCGGGGAGCTGTTTTTT. This gives the protein CASSSRGGELFF.

This chain connects TRBV28 to TRBJ2-7; D might be TRBD2 (6 bases). The CDR3 spans 16 residues. Trimming removed 6 bases at V and 2 bases at J, with 20 bases between. Looked up from germline, CDR1 is MDHEN and CDR2 is SYDVKM. The CDR3 protein is CASRRGAGSSPYEQYF. The DNA for the CDR3 is TGTGCCAGCAGAAGAGGGGCGGGGTCTAGTCCCTACGAGCAGTACTTC.

The chain links TRBV19 to TRBJ2-1; 7 nucleotides line up with TRBD2. CDR1 is LNHDA, CDR2 SQIVND, per germline (reference sequence). There are 18 residues in the CDR3. V was pared by 6 bases and J by 9 bases, with 23 bases of the junction left unmatched. The CDR3 loop reads CASRLGSLSSGPWGEQFF. CDR3 bases: TGTGCCAGTAGATTAGGGTCTTTGTCTAGCGGCCCGTGGGGTGAGCAGTTCTTC.

This clone was detected only a few times. The chain recombines TRBV6-5 with TRBJ1-2, with D possibly matching TRBD1 (5 bases). This CDR3 region has 14 residues. V was clipped by 6 bases and J by 13 bases, with 24 bases between them. Germline CDR1 MNHEY, CDR2 SVGAGI. The CDR3 region has the DNA TGTGCCAGCAGGCCGGACACGGCAGCTCAACGGCGCACCTTC. It yields the protein CASRPDTAAQRRTF.

The genes are TRBV6-5 and TRBJ2-7; D might be TRBD1 (6 bases). The germline CDR1 and CDR2 sequences are MNHEY and SVGAGI. The CDR3 length is 14 residues. Trimming left V 0 bases short and J 2 bases short, with 8 bases between. The CDR3 sequence is CASSYSTGPYEQYF. Here the CDR3 DNA reads TGTGCCAGCAGTTACTCGACAGGACCCTACGAGCAGTACTTC.

The chain joins TRBV12-3 or TRBV12-4 to TRBJ1-2; no clear D gene. The CDR3 covers 11 residues. Between the trimmed V and J ends, which lost 11 bases and 8 bases, there was a span of 15 bases. CDR3 DNA: TGTGCCTGCGGGCGGACGGGGGGCTACACCTTC. Translating gives CACGRTGGYTF.

The DNA of the CDR3 is TGTGCCAGCAGCTTAGTCCCCCTGGGGGGCTCCTACAATGAGCAGTTCTTC. Residues: CASSLVPLGGSYNEQFF. The V and J genes are TRBV7-8 and TRBJ2-1; weak D call: TRBD2 (6 bases). Germline CDR1 SGHVS, CDR2 FQNEAQ. This CDR3 is built from 17 residues. V lost 1 base, J lost 0 bases, and 13 bases lay in between. The whole variable domain, remainder taken from reference TRBV7-8 and TRBJ2-1, is GAGVSQSPRYKVAKRGQDVALRCDPISGHVSLFWYQQALGQGPEFLTYFQNEAQLDKSGLPSDRFFAERPEGSVSTLKIQRTQQEDSAVYLCASSLVPLGGSYNEQFFGPGTRLTVL.

The chain links TRBV10-1 to TRBJ2-1; D is undetermined. The V end lost 1 base, the J end lost 10 bases, and 14 bases lay between the germline ends. The CDR3 is 14 amino acids. Germline assignment: CDR1 WNHNN and CDR2 SYGVQD (reference sequence). The CDR3 reads CASSEFQSGSEQFF. In DNA form, the CDR3 reads TGCGCCAGCAGTGAGTTTCAATCGGGTTCGGAGCAGTTCTTC.

The chain has TRBV3-1 (or the pseudogene TRBV3-2) and TRBJ2-2, with TRBD2 as a possible D gene (5 bases). Germline CDR1 is LGHDT and CDR2 is YNNKEL (reference sequence). The ends were cut back, 4 bases at V and 7 bases at J, with 10 bases in the middle. The CDR3 is 13 residues long. The DNA of the CDR3 is TGTGCCAGCAGCCTCCACGGGGACGGGGAGCTGTTTTTT. Amino acid sequence: CASSLHGDGELFF.

The chain links TRBV11-2 to TRBJ1-3, with TRBD1 matching 8 bases. Germline V gives CDR1 SGHAT, CDR2 FQNNGV. V shed 5 bases, J shed 2 bases, and the junction held 8 bases outside the gene matches. The CDR3 totals 16 residues. CDR3 sequence reads: CASSRQGAVTGNTIYF. The CDR3 region has the DNA TGTGCCAGCAGCCGCCAGGGGGCTGTAACTGGAAACACCATATATTTT.

The chain links TRBV7-3 to TRBJ2-5, with 9 bases aligning to TRBD2. The CDR3 is made up of 15 amino acids. V was pared by 5 bases and J by 5 bases, with 9 bases of the junction left unmatched. Germline V lookup: CDR1 SGHTA, CDR2 FQGTGA. The CDR3 sequence: CASSPRGRAWETQYF. The CDR3 bases are TGTGCCAGCAGCCCCCGCGGGAGGGCCTGGGAGACCCAGTACTTC.

This clone appeared a few times. DNA for the CDR3: TGTGCCAGCAGCCACGGGGGGCTCGAGCAGTACTTC. Its protein is CASSHGGLEQYF. This rearrangement joins TRBV3-1 (or the pseudogene TRBV3-2) to TRBJ2-7, with D possibly matching TRBD2 (7 bases). Trimming removed 3 bases from V and 6 bases from J, with 9 bases in between. The germline gives CDR1 LGHDT, CDR2 YNNKEL (reference sequence). The CDR3 length is 12 residues.

V usage is TRBV5-5 and J usage is TRBJ2-1, with D perhaps matching TRBD1 (6 bases). The germline V gene encodes CDR1 SGHKS and CDR2 YYEKEE (reference sequence). V gave up 3 bases and J gave up 3 bases, with 16 bases separating them. The CDR3 spans 16 residues. CDR3 amino acids: CASSSSGTTNYNEQFF. CDR3 sequence (DNA): TGTGCCAGCAGCTCCTCCGGGACAACTAACTACAATGAGCAGTTCTTC. Full variable domain (outside the CDR3, taken from reference TRBV5-5 and TRBJ2-1): DAGVTQSPTHLIKTRGQQVTLRCSPISGHKSVSWYQQVLGQGPQFIFQYYEKEERGRGNFPDRFSARQFPNYSSELNVNALLLGDSALYLCASSSSGTTNYNEQFFGPGTRLTVL.

This clone was picked up one time. The chain couples TRBV4-3 to TRBJ2-1; 11 bases match TRBD2. The V gene's germline CDR1 is LGHNA and CDR2 YSLEER. The CDR3 is 17 amino acids. V was pared by 0 bases and J by 3 bases, with 4 bases of the junction left unmatched. The CDR3 DNA follows: TGCGCCAGCAGCCAAGATGGGACTAGCGGTGGCTACAATGAGCAGTTCTTC. This encodes CASSQDGTSGGYNEQFF.

The chain is built from TRBV11-3 and TRBJ2-6; D remains ambiguous. The V gene's germline CDR1 is SGHNT and CDR2 YENEEA. The CDR3 has 14 residues. Trimming pared 5 bases from V and 4 bases from J, leaving 9 bases between. The CDR3 sequence is CASSPFVGANVLTF. CDR3 DNA: TGTGCCAGCAGCCCCTTTGTAGGGGCCAACGTCCTGACTTTC.

The chain joins TRBV18 to TRBJ2-5; 8 bases are a match to TRBD2. V gave up 3 bases and J gave up 4 bases; unmatched junction bases: 7. This CDR3 contains 15 residues. From germline, CDR1 is KGHSH and CDR2 LQKENI. CDR3 region: CASSPRGGVPETQYF. The CDR3 DNA sequence: TGTGCCAGCTCACCCCGGGGGGGAGTCCCAGAGACCCAGTACTTC.

This clone was recorded once. The chain employs TRBV28 and TRBJ1-2, with D hard to call. V shed 10 bases and J shed 7 bases, with 19 bases lying between them. Germline CDR1 MDHEN, CDR2 SYDVKM. The CDR3 spans 13 residues. CDR3 in DNA: TGTGCCACCACCCCCCGAGAGGGATCTGGCTACACCTTC. It yields the protein CATTPREGSGYTF.